Below, 3 T cell receptor beta chains from the same sample are listed, as sequenced in a study of blood T cell repertoires in COVID-19 (TCRdb year 2020). Library preparation used the immunoSEQ multiplex PCR assay. TCRdb took this table from immuneACCESS and kept in-frame rearrangements with V and J called. Such tables lack part of the clones; where checked against another copy, unresolved V genes explain under half of the gap, and the rest is unexplained. This sample holds a few hundred thousand clones; around 86% were observed only once. The ten most abundant clones make up over 9.5% of the sample. Sequenced: PBMCs or T cells enriched from blood (not recorded which). Source of these receptors: a woman under 30 who had recovered from COVID-19.

The chain has TRBV24-1 and TRBJ2-2; a possible D gene is TRBD2 (5 bases). Germline V gene lookup returns CDR1 KGHDR and CDR2 SFDVKD. V was cut by 1 base and J by 7 bases, with 12 bases left in between. The CDR3 covers 15 residues. The CDR3, as DNA: TGTGCCACCAGTGATTTTCCTAGCCTTGGCGGGGAGCTGTTTTTT. Translated, it gives CATSDFPSLGGELFF.

This clone was found a few times. The junction does not match germline at one end; this may be a read error. This sequence joins TRBV7-7 and TRBJ1-3; D call uncertain. Germline CDR1 reads SSHAT; CDR2 reads FNYEAQ (reference sequence). The CDR3 consists of 15 residues. The CDR3 sequence: CASSLADSFGNTIYF. The CDR3 nucleotides are TGTGCTAGCAGCTTAGCAGATAGCTTTGGAAACACCATATATTTT.

This chain's CDR3 is CACFGPMNTEAFF. The CDR3 DNA sequence: TGTGCCTGTTTTGGGCCGATGAACACTGAAGCTTTCTTT. This chain joins TRBV30 and TRBJ1-1; no definite D call. The CDR3 has 13 amino acids. Germline loops: CDR1 GTSNPN, CDR2 SVGIG (reference sequence). Deletions cut 6 bases from V and 0 bases from J, with 11 bases between.